The clone carrying this T cell receptor beta chain occurred a few times. Unique molecular identifiers tagged the TCRbeta library. TCRdb analysed the PCR reads with MiXCR anew, one entry per CDR3 protein. The sample yields hundreds of thousands of distinct CDR3 sequences, 12% seen once. The CDR3 spans 14 residues. Losses at the gene ends were 5 bases for V and 4 bases for J; bases not matched to a gene: 6. From germline, CDR1 is KGHDR and CDR2 SFDVKD. These data belong to a study of T-cell reconstitution after alpha-beta-depleted transplantation in children. Sequencing was performed on PBMCs from the stem cell graft donor, taken from the stem cell graft. The receptor was derived from a human donor who donated a stem cell graft to a child with acute lymphoblastic leukemia. The chain carries TRBV24-1 and TRBJ2-5; 7 bases are shared with TRBD1. The CDR3 spells CATSGEGAGETQYF. DNA for the CDR3: TGTGCCACCAGTGGCGAGGGGGCTGGAGAGACCCAGTACTTC.